Below are 21 T cell receptor beta chains sequenced from a single sample in a study of beta chain features in type 1 diabetes. Every bit of the isolated RNA underwent reverse transcription, so sequencing read expressed TCRB transcripts. Clones were sequenced by immunoSEQ multiplex PCR, and TCRdb holds only the in-frame ones, with some missing. The data hold under 900,000 clones, with about a sixth observed a single time. Sequencing was done on a sample of naive CD4+ T cells from blood. All receptors come from a woman aged 18 to 35 in good health.

The chain carries TRBV11-2 and TRBJ2-7; D is perhaps TRBD1 or TRBD2 (6 bases each). The CDR3 extends over 14 amino acids. The V end was cut by 5 bases, the J end by 4 bases, with 15 bases between. The V gene's germline CDR1 is SGHAT and CDR2 FQNNGV. The CDR3 reads CASSPLTGAYEQYF. CDR3 bases: TGTGCCAGCAGCCCCCTCACGGGGGCATACGAGCAGTACTTC.

This chain uses TRBV7-2 with TRBJ2-7, with D perhaps TRBD1 (6 bases). Germline V lookup: CDR1 SGHTA, CDR2 FQGNSA. Trimming took 5 bases from V and 6 from J, leaving 20 bases between them. There are 15 residues in the CDR3. For the CDR3, the DNA is TGTGCCAGCAGCCCGGACAGTTCGCGGGCGCGCGAGCAGTACTTC. Translation: CASSPDSSRAREQYF.

The chain employs TRBV4-3 and TRBJ2-3; 7 positions agree with TRBD2. This CDR3 spans 16 amino acids. The V gene end was trimmed by 1 base and the J gene end by 3 bases; junction bases not matched to a gene: 7. CDR1 LGHNA and CDR2 YSLEER come from the germline V gene. CDR3 nucleotide sequence: TGCGCCAGCAGCCAAGCTATAAGCGGGAAAACAGATACGCAGTATTTT. This codes for CASSQAISGKTDTQYF.

V usage is TRBV7-3 and J usage is TRBJ1-1; D gene unclear. CDR3 length: 14 residues. V was cut by 2 bases and J by 0 bases, with 7 bases left in between. Germline CDR1 reads SGHTA; CDR2 reads FQGTGA. For the CDR3, the DNA is TGTGCCAGCAGCTTATCAGGTGTGAACACTGAAGCTTTCTTT. Translated: CASSLSGVNTEAFF. Variable domain in full (rest from reference TRBV7-3 and TRBJ1-1): GAGVSQTPSNKVTEKGKYVELRCDPISGHTALYWYRQSLGQGPEFLIYFQGTGAADDSGLPNDRFFAVRPEGSVSTLKIQRTERGDSAVYLCASSLSGVNTEAFFGQGTRLTVV.

The chain recombines TRBV5-8 with TRBJ2-3; D not resolved. The CDR3 is 13 amino acids. Trimming pared 3 bases from V and 4 bases from J, leaving 9 bases between. Germline V CDR1 and CDR2: SGHTS, YDEGEE. CDR3 loop: CASSSRLADTQYF. The CDR3 DNA reads TGTGCCAGCAGCTCCCGTCTGGCAGATACGCAGTATTTT.

This clone has only a few counts. The chain is built from TRBV21-1 and TRBJ2-1; the tabulated D call, TRBD1, remains unverified against the DNA. TRBV21-1 represents a pseudogene. The CDR3 spans 17 residues. The CDR3 bases are TGTGCCAGCAGCAAAAAAACAGCCCCCTATTCCTACAATGAGCAGTTCTTC. Translating gives CASSKKTAPYSYNEQFF.

This chain links TRBV28 with TRBJ1-5; weak D call: TRBD1 (5 bases). V was trimmed by 10 bases and J by 2 bases, leaving 12 bases between them. The V gene's germline CDR1 is MDHEN and CDR2 SYDVKM. CDR3 length: 13 amino acids. CDR3 nucleotide sequence: TGTGCCACCTTGACAGCAGGCAATCAGCCCCAGCATTTT. The encoded protein is CATLTAGNQPQHF.

The chain combines TRBV7-3 with TRBJ1-4; D remains ambiguous. The CDR3 contains 14 residues. V dropped 5 bases and J dropped 5 bases, with 12 bases sitting between them. The germline CDR1 and CDR2 sequences are SGHTA and FQGTGA. CDR3 nucleotide sequence: TGTGCCAGCAGCACCCGGACGGGGAATGAAAAACTGTTTTTT. This gives the protein CASSTRTGNEKLFF.

This rearrangement joins TRBV29-1 to TRBJ2-5; D might be TRBD2 (7 bases). The CDR3 contains 15 residues. Trimming took 4 bases from V and 4 from J, leaving 19 bases between them. Germline CDR1 SQVTM, CDR2 ANQGSEA. CDR3 nucleotide sequence: TGCAGCGTTGCCCCTATGTGGGGGGGCCTAGAGACCCAGTACTTC. This gives the protein CSVAPMWGGLETQYF. Combining the CDR3 with reference TRBV29-1 and TRBJ2-5 gives the whole variable domain SAVISQKPSRDICQRGTSLTIQCQVDSQVTMMFWYRQQPGQSLTLIATANQGSEATYESGFVIDKFPISRPNLTFSTLTVSNMSPEDSSIYLCSVAPMWGGLETQYFGPGTRLLVL.

The chain recombines TRBV6-6 with TRBJ1-2; D gene uncertain. Trimming removed 6 bases from V and 2 bases from J, with 10 bases in between. This CDR3 contains 13 residues. The germline CDR1 and CDR2 sequences are MNHNY and SVGAGI (reference sequence). DNA for the CDR3: TGTGCCAGCAGAAAGGGTCAGAACTATGGCTACACCTTC. Translation: CASRKGQNYGYTF.

This clone was detected only a few times. V gene TRBV7-8 combines with J gene TRBJ2-6; no clear D. This CDR3 has 15 amino acids. The V gene's germline CDR1 is SGHVS and CDR2 FQNEAQ. V gave up 1 base and J gave up 0 bases, with 4 bases separating them. The DNA for the CDR3 is TGTGCCAGCAGCTTAGTTTACTCTGGGGCCAACGTCCTGACTTTC. Translated, it gives CASSLVYSGANVLTF.

The sample holds a few counts of this clone. The chain employs TRBV14 and TRBJ1-3, with 8 bases matching TRBD1. CDR1 and CDR2 (germline): SGHDN, FVKESK. The CDR3 runs 14 residues. Unmatched junction bases numbered 3, after V lost 1 base and J lost 7 bases. The CDR3 sequence is CASSQAGGRNTIYF. In nucleotides, the CDR3 is TGTGCCAGCAGCCAAGCAGGGGGCCGTAACACCATATATTTT.

The chain couples TRBV14 to TRBJ2-1; no definite D call. Between the trimmed V and J ends, which lost 2 bases and 6 bases, there was a span of 14 bases. CDR3 length: 15 residues. CDR1 and CDR2 from the germline V gene are SGHDN and FVKESK. CDR3 in DNA: TGTGCCAGCAGCCAAATGTCCCGATTGAGCAATGAGCAGTTCTTC. Translated, it gives CASSQMSRLSNEQFF.

This chain links TRBV28 with TRBJ2-1, with D uncertain. The germline V and J ends were trimmed by 2 bases and 6 bases, with 11 bases remaining between them. CDR3 length equals 14 residues. Germline-derived CDR1 and CDR2 are MDHEN and SYDVKM. CDR3 nucleotides: TGTGCCAGCAGTTTAGAACTACCCGGCAATGAGCAGTTCTTC. Amino acids: CASSLELPGNEQFF.

The chain links TRBV7-2 to TRBJ2-7; TRBD1 is a possible D gene (6 bases). Per germline, CDR1 SGHTA and CDR2 FQGNSA. The CDR3 is 13 amino acids. Deletions cut 1 base from V and 12 bases from J, with 16 bases between. The CDR3 region is CASSLVGRTGMYF. DNA for the CDR3: TGTGCCAGCAGCTTAGTTGGACGAACAGGGATGTACTTC.

The V and J genes are TRBV18 and TRBJ2-1; 14 bases map to TRBD2. The J segment lost 6 bases and the V segment lost 1 base, leaving 5 bases of the junction unmatched. The CDR3 is made up of 17 amino acids. Germline assignment: CDR1 KGHSH and CDR2 LQKENI. The CDR3 reads CASSPRGGTSGSNEQFF. DNA for the CDR3: TGTGCCAGCTCACCACGCGGGGGGACTAGCGGGAGCAATGAGCAGTTCTTC.

The sample holds a few counts of this clone. This specimen includes other DNA sequences encoding the same CDR3. The chain is built from TRBV15 and TRBJ2-3, with D possibly being TRBD2 (6 bases). Germline lookup yields CDR1 LNHNV and CDR2 YYDKDF (reference sequence). The CDR3 has 13 amino acids. The germline V and J ends were trimmed by 3 bases and 2 bases, with 6 bases remaining between them. CDR3 in amino acids: CATSRDYTDTQYF. CDR3 nucleotide sequence: TGTGCCACCAGCAGGGACTACACAGATACGCAGTATTTT. Drawing the rest from reference TRBV15 and TRBJ2-3, the complete variable domain is DAMVIQNPRYQVTQFGKPVTLSCSQTLNHNVMYWYQQKSSQAPKLLFHYYDKDFNNEADTPDNFQSRRPNTSFCFLDIRSPGLGDTAMYLCATSRDYTDTQYFGPGTRLTVL.

The chain has TRBV5-6 and TRBJ2-7, with a weak D call TRBD2 (6 bases). V was cut by 3 bases and J by 0 bases, with 10 bases left in between. The CDR3 runs to 14 residues. Germline V lookup: CDR1 SGHDT, CDR2 YYEEEE. CDR3 protein: CASSWYSGSYEQYF. In DNA, the CDR3 is TGTGCCAGCAGCTGGTATAGCGGCTCCTACGAGCAGTACTTC.

The rearrangement uses TRBV6-6 and TRBJ2-1; 9 bases map to TRBD2. The length of the CDR3 is 16 residues. Unmatched junction bases numbered 2, after V lost 0 bases and J lost 2 bases. The germline V gene has CDR1 MNHNY and CDR2 SVGAGI (reference sequence). This chain's CDR3 is CASSYSGGRAYNEQFF. The CDR3 coding sequence is TGTGCCAGCAGTTACTCGGGCGGGAGGGCCTACAATGAGCAGTTCTTC.

In this sample, this clone turned up a few times. The chain links TRBV11-2 to TRBJ2-1, with TRBD2 identical over 13 bases. V gave up 6 bases and J gave up 9 bases; unmatched junction bases: 8. This CDR3 has 15 amino acids. In germline, CDR1 is SGHAT, CDR2 FQNNGV. CDR3 in DNA: TGTGCCAGCAGTCGGACTAGCGGGAGTTGGGGTGAGCAGTTCTTC. It is translated as CASSRTSGSWGEQFF. The whole variable domain, remainder taken from reference TRBV11-2 and TRBJ2-1, is EAGVAQSPRYKIIEKRQSVAFWCNPISGHATLYWYQQILGQGPKLLIQFQNNGVVDDSQLPKDRFSAERLKGVDSTLKIQPAKLEDSAVYLCASSRTSGSWGEQFFGPGTRLTVL.

The chain employs TRBV6-5 and TRBJ2-7; D is possibly TRBD1 or TRBD2 (5 bases each). Per the germline V gene, CDR1 is MNHEY and CDR2 is SVGAGI. This CDR3 contains 13 residues. The germline V and J ends were trimmed by 8 bases and 3 bases, with 14 bases remaining between them. The CDR3 region is CASGGSGIYEQYF. DNA of the CDR3: TGTGCCAGCGGGGGATCCGGGATCTACGAGCAGTACTTC.